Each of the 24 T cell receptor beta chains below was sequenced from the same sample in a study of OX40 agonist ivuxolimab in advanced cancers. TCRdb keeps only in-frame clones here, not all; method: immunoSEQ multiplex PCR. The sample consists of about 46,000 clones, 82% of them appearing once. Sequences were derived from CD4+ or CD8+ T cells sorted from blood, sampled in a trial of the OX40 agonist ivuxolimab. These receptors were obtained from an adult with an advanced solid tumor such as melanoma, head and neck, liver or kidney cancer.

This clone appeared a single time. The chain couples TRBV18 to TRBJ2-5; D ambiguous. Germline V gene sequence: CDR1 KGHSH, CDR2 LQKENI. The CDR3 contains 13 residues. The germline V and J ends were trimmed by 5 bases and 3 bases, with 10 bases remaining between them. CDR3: CASSLRPEETQYF. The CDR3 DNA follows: TGTGCCAGCTCATTGCGCCCGGAAGAGACCCAGTACTTC. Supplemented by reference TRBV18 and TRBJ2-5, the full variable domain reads NAGVMQNPRHLVRRRGQEARLRCSPMKGHSHVYWYRQLPEEGLKFMVYLQKENIIDESGMPKERFSAEFPKEGPSILRIQQVVRGDSAAYFCASSLRPEETQYFGPGTRLLVL.

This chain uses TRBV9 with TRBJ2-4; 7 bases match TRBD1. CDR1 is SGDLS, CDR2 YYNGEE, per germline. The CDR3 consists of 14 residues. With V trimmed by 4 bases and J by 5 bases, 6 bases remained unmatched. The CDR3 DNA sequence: TGTGCCAGCAGCCCTGGTGGGACAGAAAACATTCAGTACTTC. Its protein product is CASSPGGTENIQYF.

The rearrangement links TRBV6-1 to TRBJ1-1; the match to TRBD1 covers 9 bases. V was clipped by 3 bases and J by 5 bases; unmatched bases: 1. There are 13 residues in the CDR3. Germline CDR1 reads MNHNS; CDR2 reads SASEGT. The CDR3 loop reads CASSEDRGTEAFF. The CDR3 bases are TGTGCCAGCAGTGAGGACAGGGGAACTGAAGCTTTCTTT.

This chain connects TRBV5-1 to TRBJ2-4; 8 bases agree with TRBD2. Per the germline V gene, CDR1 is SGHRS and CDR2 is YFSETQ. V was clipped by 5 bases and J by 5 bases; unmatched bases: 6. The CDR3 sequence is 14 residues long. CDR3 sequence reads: CASSTGGAENIQYF. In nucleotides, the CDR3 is TGCGCCAGCAGTACCGGGGGGGCCGAAAACATTCAGTACTTC.

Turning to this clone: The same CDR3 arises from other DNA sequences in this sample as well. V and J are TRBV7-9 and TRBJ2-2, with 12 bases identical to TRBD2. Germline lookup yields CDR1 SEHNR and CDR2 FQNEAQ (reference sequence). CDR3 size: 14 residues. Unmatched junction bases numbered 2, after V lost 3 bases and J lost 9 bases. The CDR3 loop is CASSLLAGGRELFF. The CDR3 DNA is TGTGCCAGCAGCTTGCTAGCGGGGGGGCGGGAGCTGTTTTTT.

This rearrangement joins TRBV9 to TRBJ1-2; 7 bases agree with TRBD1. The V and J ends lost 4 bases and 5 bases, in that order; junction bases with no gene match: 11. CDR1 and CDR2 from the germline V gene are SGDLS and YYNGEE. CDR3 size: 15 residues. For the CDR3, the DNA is TGTGCCAGCAGCCCAAACAGGGGCAAGGGGTATGGCTACACCTTC. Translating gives CASSPNRGKGYGYTF.

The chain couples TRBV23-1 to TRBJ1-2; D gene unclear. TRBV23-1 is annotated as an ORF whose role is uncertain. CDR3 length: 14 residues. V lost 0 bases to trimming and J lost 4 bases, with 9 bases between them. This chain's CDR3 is CASSQSSRVYGYTF. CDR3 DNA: TGCGCCAGCAGTCAATCCTCACGGGTCTATGGCTACACCTTC.

In DNA, the CDR3 is TGTGCCAGCAGCAAACTCCTCTCCGGGACAGTGACCTACGAGCAGTACTTC. Amino acids: CASSKLLSGTVTYEQYF. The V call is TRBV21-1, the J call TRBJ2-7; the D call TRBD1 from the table was never checked on the DNA. TRBV21-1 is a pseudogene locus. The CDR3 has 17 amino acids.

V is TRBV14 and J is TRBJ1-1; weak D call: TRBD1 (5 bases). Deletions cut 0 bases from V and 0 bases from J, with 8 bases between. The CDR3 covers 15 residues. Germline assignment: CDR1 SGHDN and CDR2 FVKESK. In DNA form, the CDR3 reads TGTGCCAGCAGCCAAGAAGTGGGACTGAACACTGAAGCTTTCTTT. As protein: CASSQEVGLNTEAFF.

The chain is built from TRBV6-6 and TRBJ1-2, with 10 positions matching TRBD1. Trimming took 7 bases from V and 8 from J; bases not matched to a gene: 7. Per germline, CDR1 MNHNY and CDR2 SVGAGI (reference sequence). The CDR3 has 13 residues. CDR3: CASIGTGETGYTF. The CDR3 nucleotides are TGTGCCAGCATCGGGACAGGGGAAACCGGCTACACCTTC.

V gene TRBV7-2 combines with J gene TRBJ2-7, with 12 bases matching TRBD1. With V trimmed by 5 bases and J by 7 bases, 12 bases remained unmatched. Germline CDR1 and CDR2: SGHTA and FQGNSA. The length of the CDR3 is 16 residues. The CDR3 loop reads CASSATSGTGGVEQYF. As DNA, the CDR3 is TGTGCCAGCAGCGCGACCTCCGGGACAGGGGGCGTTGAGCAGTACTTC. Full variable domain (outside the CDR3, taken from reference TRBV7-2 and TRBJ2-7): GAGVSQSPSNKVTEKGKDVELRCDPISGHTALYWYRQSLGQGLEFLIYFQGNSAPDKSGLPSDRFSAERTGGSVSTLTIQRTQQEDSAVYLCASSATSGTGGVEQYFGPGTRLTVT.

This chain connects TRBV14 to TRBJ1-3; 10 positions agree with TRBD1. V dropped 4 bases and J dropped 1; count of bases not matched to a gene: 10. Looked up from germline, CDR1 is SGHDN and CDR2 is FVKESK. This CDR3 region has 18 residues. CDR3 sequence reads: CASSLGQGVSWSGNTIYF. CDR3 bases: TGTGCCAGCAGCCTTGGACAGGGGGTGAGCTGGTCTGGAAACACCATATATTTT.

For the CDR3, the DNA is TGTGCCTGGAGTACTGACAGGGGGCTTCCTGGGCGTGATCTGACCACAGATACGCAGTATTTT. It specifies CAWSTDRGLPGRDLTTDTQYF. The chain carries TRBV30 and TRBJ2-3; 10 bases map to TRBD1. There are 21 residues in the CDR3. After removal of 2 bases from V and 2 bases from J, the junction contained 22 bases not matched to a gene. CDR1 and CDR2 from the germline V gene are GTSNPN and SVGIG (reference sequence).

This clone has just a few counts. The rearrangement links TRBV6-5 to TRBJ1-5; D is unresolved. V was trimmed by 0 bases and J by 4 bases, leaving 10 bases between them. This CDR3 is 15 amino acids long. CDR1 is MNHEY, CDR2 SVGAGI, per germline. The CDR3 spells CASSYSPPENQPQHF. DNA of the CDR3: TGTGCCAGCAGTTACTCGCCCCCTGAAAATCAGCCCCAGCATTTT.

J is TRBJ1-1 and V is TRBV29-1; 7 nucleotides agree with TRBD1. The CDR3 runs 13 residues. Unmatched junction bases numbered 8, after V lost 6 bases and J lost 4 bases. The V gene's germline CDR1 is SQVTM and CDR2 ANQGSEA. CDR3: CSVSTGQGTEAFF. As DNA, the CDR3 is TGCAGCGTCTCGACAGGGCAGGGCACTGAAGCTTTCTTT.

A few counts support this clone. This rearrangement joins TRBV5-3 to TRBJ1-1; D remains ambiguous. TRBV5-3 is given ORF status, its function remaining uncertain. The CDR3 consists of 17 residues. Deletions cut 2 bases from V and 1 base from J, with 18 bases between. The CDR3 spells CARSLSPIGRPNTEAFF. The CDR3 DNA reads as TGTGCCAGAAGCTTAAGTCCCATCGGCCGACCGAACACTGAAGCTTTCTTT.

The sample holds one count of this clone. The CDR3 is CASSEDRRSNEKLFF. The CDR3 coding sequence is TGCGCCAGCAGCGAGGACAGGAGGTCTAATGAAAAACTGTTTTTT. The rearrangement joins TRBV5-1 to TRBJ1-4; TRBD1 matches at 7 bases. Looked up from germline, CDR1 is SGHRS and CDR2 is YFSETQ. The V segment lost 4 bases and the J segment 3 bases; nucleotides outside the gene matches: 6. The CDR3 is 15 amino acids.

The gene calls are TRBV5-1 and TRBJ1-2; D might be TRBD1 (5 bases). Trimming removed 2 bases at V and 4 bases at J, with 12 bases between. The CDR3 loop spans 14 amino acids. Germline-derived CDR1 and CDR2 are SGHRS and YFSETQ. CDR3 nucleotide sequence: TGCGCCAGCAGCTTATCGGGGGTCGGCTATGGCTACACCTTC. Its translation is CASSLSGVGYGYTF.

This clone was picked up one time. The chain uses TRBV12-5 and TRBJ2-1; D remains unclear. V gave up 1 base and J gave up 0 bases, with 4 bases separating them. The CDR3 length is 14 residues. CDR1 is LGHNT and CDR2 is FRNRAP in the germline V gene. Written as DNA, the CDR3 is TGTGCTAGTGGTTTGGACAGCTCCTACAATGAGCAGTTCTTC. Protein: CASGLDSSYNEQFF.

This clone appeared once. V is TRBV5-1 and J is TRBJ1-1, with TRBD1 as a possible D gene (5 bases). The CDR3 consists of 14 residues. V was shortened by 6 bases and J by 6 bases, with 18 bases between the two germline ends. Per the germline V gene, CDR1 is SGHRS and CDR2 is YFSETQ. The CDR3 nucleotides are TGCGCCAGCAAGGAGGGGCCAGCGGGCTCTGAAGCTTTCTTT. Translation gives CASKEGPAGSEAFF.

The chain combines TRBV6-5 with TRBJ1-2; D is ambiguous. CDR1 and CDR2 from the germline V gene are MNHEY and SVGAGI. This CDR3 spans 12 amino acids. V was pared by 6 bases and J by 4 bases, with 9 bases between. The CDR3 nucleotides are TGTGCCAGCAGGAAAGCACTCTATGGCTACACCTTC. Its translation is CASRKALYGYTF.

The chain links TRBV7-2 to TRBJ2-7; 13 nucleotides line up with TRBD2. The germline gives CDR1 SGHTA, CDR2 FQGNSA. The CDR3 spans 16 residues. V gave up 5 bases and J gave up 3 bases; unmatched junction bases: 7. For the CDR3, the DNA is TGTGCCAGCAGCACCCGGACTAGCGGGGGCTTCTACGAGCAGTACTTC. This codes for CASSTRTSGGFYEQYF.

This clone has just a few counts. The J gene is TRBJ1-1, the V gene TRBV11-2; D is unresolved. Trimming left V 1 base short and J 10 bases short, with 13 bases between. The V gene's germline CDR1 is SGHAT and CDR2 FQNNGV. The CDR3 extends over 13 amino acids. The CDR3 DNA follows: TGTGCCAGCAGCTTAGGTCCGGACTTCGGAGCTTTCTTT. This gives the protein CASSLGPDFGAFF.

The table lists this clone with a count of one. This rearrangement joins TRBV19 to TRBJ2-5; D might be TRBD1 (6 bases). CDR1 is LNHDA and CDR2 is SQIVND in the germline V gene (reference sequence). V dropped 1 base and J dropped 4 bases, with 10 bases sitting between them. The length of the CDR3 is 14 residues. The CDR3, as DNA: TGTGCCAGTAGTATAGCGGGCAGGGGAGAGACCCAGTACTTC. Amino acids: CASSIAGRGETQYF.